The clone carrying this T cell receptor beta chain was counted at least ten times. Its antigen is currently unknown. Drawing of peripheral blood yielded about 9.7 milliliters from each donor. This record belongs to a study of blood T cells in healthy people across ages. Overall study results and limits: Samples with more naive T cells showed higher observed beta diversity.

CDR3 size: 15 residues. J lost 5 bases, V lost 4 bases, and 9 bases had no gene match. Germline values: CDR1 SNHLY, CDR2 FYNNEI. Then a second PCR, running about 6 to 12 cycles, was carried out with a sample-barcoded 5' primer and a J-beta primer mix. From the 5' RACE reads, TCRdb called clonotypes with MiXCR, one entry per CDR3 protein. The sample lists some 800,000 distinct CDR3 sequences, 44% occurring once. The clonotype comes from a man between 60 and 70 years old in good health. The chain combines TRBV2 with TRBJ2-5; TRBD2 aligns across 8 bases. The specimen sequenced was blood. CDR3 sequence (DNA): TGTGCCAGCAGTGGGGCACGGGGGGGCATGGAGACCCAGTACTTC. The encoded protein is CASSGARGGMETQYF. Drawing the rest from reference TRBV2 and TRBJ2-5, the complete variable domain is EPEVTQTPSHQVTQMGQEVILRCVPISNHLYFYWYRQILGQKVEFLVSFYNNEISEKSEIFDDQFSVERPDGSNFTLKIRSTKLEDSAMYFCASSGARGGMETQYFGPGTRLLVL.